This T cell receptor beta chain originates from a study of beta chain features in type 1 diabetes. V gave up 3 bases and J gave up 4 bases, with 22 bases separating them. The CDR3 spans 19 residues. Germline loops: CDR1 KGHSH, CDR2 LQKENI. Expressed TCRB transcripts were sequenced after all isolated RNA was converted to cDNA. Some clones are missing from TCRdb's copy, which holds only in-frame ones; the method was immunoSEQ multiplex PCR. The table records 620,000 or so clones, about a sixth of them present only once. The specimen was naive CD4+ T cells from blood. The chain employs TRBV18 and TRBJ2-6; D is perhaps TRBD1 or TRBD2 (6 bases each). This clonotype was obtained from a man aged 18 to 35 in good health. CDR3 sequence (DNA): TGTGCCAGCTCACCCTTTGTCGGGGGCGCGTCTGCCGGGGCCAACGTCCTGACTTTC. Its protein is CASSPFVGGASAGANVLTF.